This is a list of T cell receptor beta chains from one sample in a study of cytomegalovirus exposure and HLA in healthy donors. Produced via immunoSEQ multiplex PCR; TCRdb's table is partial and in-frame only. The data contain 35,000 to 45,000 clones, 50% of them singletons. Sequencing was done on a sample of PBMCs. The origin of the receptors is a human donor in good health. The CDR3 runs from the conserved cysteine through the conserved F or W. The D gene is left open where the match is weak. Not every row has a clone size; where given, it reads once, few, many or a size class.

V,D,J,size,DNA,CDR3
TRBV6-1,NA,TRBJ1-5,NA,TGTGCCAGCAGTGTCCCGGACAGACAATTGCATTTT,CASSVPDRQLHF
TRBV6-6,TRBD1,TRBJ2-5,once,TGTGCCAGCAGTTATTTGGGGGACAGGGGGCGAAAGACCCAGTACTTC,CASSYLGDRGRKTQYF
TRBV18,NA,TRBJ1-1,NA,TGTGCCAGCTCACCGGGCACCCTGAACACTGAAGCTTTCTTT,CASSPGTLNTEAFF
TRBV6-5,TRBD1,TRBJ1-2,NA,TGTGCCAGCAGTTACGCGGGGACAGTAGGGGGCTATGGCTACACCTTC,CASSYAGTVGGYGYTF
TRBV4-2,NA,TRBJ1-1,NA,TGTGCCAGCAGCCAAGATCTGGCGGGGAGGGCTTTCTTT,CASSQDLAGRAFF
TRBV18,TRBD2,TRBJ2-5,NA,TGTGCCAGCTCACCACAGCGGGAGGTCCAAGAGACCCAGTACTTC,CASSPQREVQETQYF
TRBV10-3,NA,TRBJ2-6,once,TGTGCCATCAGGGGTTCAGGGGTTAATACGGGGGCCAACGTCCTGACTTTC,CAIRGSGVNTGANVLTF
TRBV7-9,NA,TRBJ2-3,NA,TGTGCCAGCAGCTACTATCTTGGGGATACGCAGTATTTT,CASSYYLGDTQYF
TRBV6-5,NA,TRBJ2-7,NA,TGTGCCAGCACCTCGGTGCATTCCTACGAGCAGTACTTC,CASTSVHSYEQYF
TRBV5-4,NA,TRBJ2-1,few,TGTGCCAGCAGCTCCGTTCCCTACAGGGTCGACAATGAGCAGTTCTTC,CASSSVPYRVDNEQFF
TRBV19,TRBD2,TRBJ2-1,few,TGTGCCAGTAGTATAGTAGGGACTAGCGGGAGAGGACCGTTCTTC,CASSIVGTSGRGPFF
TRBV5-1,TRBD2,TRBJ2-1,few,TGCGCCAGCAGCTCCCAGCGGGAAATGGGCTACAATGAGCAGTTCTTC,CASSSQREMGYNEQFF
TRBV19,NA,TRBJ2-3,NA,TGTGCCAGTAGTATGGTCCGGCAGGGAGGGGGGGATACGCAGTATTTT,CASSMVRQGGGDTQYF
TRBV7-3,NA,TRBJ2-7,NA,TGTGCCAGCAGCTTATCCGCGCGGGACTCCTACGAGCAGTACTTC,CASSLSARDSYEQYF
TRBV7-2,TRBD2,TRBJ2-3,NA,TGTGCCAGCAGCTTAGGGTTACTAGCGGCTAGCACAGATACGCAGTATTTT,CASSLGLLAASTDTQYF
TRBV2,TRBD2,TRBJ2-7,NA,TGTGCCAGCCTCTGGCGGGAGGGTTCCTACGAGCAGTACTTC,CASLWREGSYEQYF
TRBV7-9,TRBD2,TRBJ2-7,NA,TGTGCCAGCAGCTCAAGCGGGGGGGCCTACGAGCAGTACTTC,CASSSSGGAYEQYF
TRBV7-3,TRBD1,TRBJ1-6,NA,TGTGCCAGCAGCTTAATGGCAGGGGGAACTGGTTCACCCCTCCACTTT,CASSLMAGGTGSPLHF
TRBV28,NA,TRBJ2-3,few,TGTGCCAGCGGAGCAGATACGCAGTATTTT,CASGADTQYF
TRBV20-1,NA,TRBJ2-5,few,TGCAGTGCGCAGTTGGAGACCCAGTACTTC,CSAQLETQYF
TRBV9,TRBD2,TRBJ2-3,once,TGTGCCAGCAGCGTAGGGTCTAGCGGGAGCACAGATACGCAGTATTTT,CASSVGSSGSTDTQYF
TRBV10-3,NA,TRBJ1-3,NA,TGTGCCATCAGTACCGGTATCAGGGGCTCTGGAAACACCATATATTTT,CAISTGIRGSGNTIYF
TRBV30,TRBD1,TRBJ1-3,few,TGTGCCTGGAGGGGACAGGCGGGAGGAAACACCATATATTTT,CAWRGQAGGNTIYF
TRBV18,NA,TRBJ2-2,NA,TGTGCCAGCTCACCGTCACAGGGTGGCACCGGGGAGCTGTTTTTT,CASSPSQGGTGELFF
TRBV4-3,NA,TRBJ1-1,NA,TGCGCCAGCAGCCAAGGTGGCAGGGCTGAAGCTTTCTTT,CASSQGGRAEAFF
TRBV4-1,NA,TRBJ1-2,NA,TGTGCCAGCAGCCAAGACATCGACAGTTTCTATGGCTACACCTTC,CASSQDIDSFYGYTF
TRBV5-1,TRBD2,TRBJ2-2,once,TGCGCCAGCAGCTTGGGACTAGCGGGGCGCCCTTCCACCGGGGAGCTGTTTTTT,CASSLGLAGRPSTGELFF
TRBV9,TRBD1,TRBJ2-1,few,TGTGCCAGCAGCGTTCAGGGGGCCTACAATGAGCAGTTCTTC,CASSVQGAYNEQFF
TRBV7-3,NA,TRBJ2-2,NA,TGTGCCAGCAGCAAAAACTCGGGGAAGATAGGAACCGGGGAGCTGTTTTTT,CASSKNSGKIGTGELFF
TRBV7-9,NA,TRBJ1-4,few,TGTGCCAGCAGCTTGGGTTCGGCGGGAGCGGGTAATGAAAAACTGTTTTTT,CASSLGSAGAGNEKLFF
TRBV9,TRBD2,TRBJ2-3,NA,TGTGCCAGCAGCGTAAAGAGCGGGGGGACAGATACGCAGTATTTT,CASSVKSGGTDTQYF
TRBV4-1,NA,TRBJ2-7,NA,TGCGCCAGCAGCCAAGACTCTGCGGGCGATTACTACGAGCAGTACTTC,CASSQDSAGDYYEQYF
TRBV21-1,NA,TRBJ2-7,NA,TGTGCCAGCAGCAAAGGGGGGCCCGAGCAGTACTTC,CASSKGGPEQYF
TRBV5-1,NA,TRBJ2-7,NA,TGCGCCAGCAGCTCACTAGCCCAATCGTCCTACGAGCAGTACTTC,CASSSLAQSSYEQYF
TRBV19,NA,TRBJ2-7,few,TGTGCCAGTAGTCGTCAGGGGTCTATCCACGAGCAGTACTTC,CASSRQGSIHEQYF
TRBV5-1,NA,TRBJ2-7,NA,TGCGCCAGCAGCTTTCCTGGACATTTGGCCGAGCAGTACTTC,CASSFPGHLAEQYF
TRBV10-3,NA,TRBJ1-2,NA,TGTGCCATCAGTGAGGTGACAGGCCCCTATGGCTACACCTTC,CAISEVTGPYGYTF
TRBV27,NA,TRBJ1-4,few,TGTGCCAGCAGTTTAGCAGGGCTGGGAGAAAAACTGTTTTTT,CASSLAGLGEKLFF
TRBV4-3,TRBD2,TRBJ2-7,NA,TGCGCCAGCAGCCAGAATAGCGGGGCCCTCTACGAGCAGTACTTC,CASSQNSGALYEQYF
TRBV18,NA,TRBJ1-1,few,TGTGCCAGCTCACTCCAAGAGACTGAAGCTTTCTTT,CASSLQETEAFF
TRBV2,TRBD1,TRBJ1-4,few,TGTGCCAGCAGGGGGCGGACAGGGGATAATGAAAAACTGTTTTTT,CASRGRTGDNEKLFF
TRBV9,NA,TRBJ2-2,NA,TGTGCCAGCAGCGTCGGAGGGGCGAACACCGGGGAGCTGTTTTTT,CASSVGGANTGELFF
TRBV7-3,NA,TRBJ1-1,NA,TGTGCCAGCAGCTTAACGGGGGGGGACACTGAAGCTTTCTTT,CASSLTGGDTEAFF